This TCR beta chain was identified in a study of blood T cells in healthy people across ages. Study outcomes and limitations: Per million T cells, TCR beta diversity dropped roughly linearly as age increased.

A sample-barcoded 5' primer and a J-beta primer mix were used in a second PCR of roughly 6 to 11 cycles. TCRdb used MiXCR to reprocess the 5' RACE reads, holding one entry per CDR3 protein. Of 650,000 to 800,000 distinct CDR3 sequences in the sample, 40% to 50% were seen once. Note on this clonotype: Its matching antigen is unknown.

Trimming removed 5 bases at V and 6 bases at J, with 9 bases between. This CDR3 region has 12 residues. Germline V lookup: CDR1 SGHRS, CDR2 YFSETQ. The sequencing sample was made of blood. This receptor was taken from a man aged 55-75 years in good health. The rearrangement links TRBV5-1 to TRBJ2-1, with a possible D match to TRBD1 (5 bases). The CDR3 spells CASSYDSNEQFF. CDR3 bases: TGCGCCAGCAGTTACGACAGCAATGAGCAGTTCTTC.